This TCR beta chain was sequenced during a study of post-analysis software for immune sequencing data. Looking at the study overall: Both relapsing-remitting and secondary progressive multiple sclerosis featured among the disease courses, as did progressive-relapsing multiple sclerosis.

The CDR3 is 13 amino acids. Trimming cost V 4 bases and J 12 bases, with 16 bases left between them. Germline values: CDR1 SEHNR, CDR2 FQNEAQ (reference sequence). This clonotype was observed at least ten times. The antigen remains undetermined. Regarding the study as a whole: F-measure co-clustering was strong for batch-matched samples. Significantly decreased normalized Chao1 diversity was recorded for multiple sclerosis patients relative to controls. Controls had lower frequencies than patients of roughly five TRBV segments, which included TRBV5-6, TRBV5-1 and TRBV20-1.

Prepared TCR beta cDNA libraries contained unique molecular identifiers. Input of roughly 0.85 to 11 million T cells yielded 500,000 to 550,000 cDNA molecules. TCRdb re-called the PCR reads with MiXCR, one entry per CDR3 protein. Of over 300,000 distinct CDR3 sequences in the sample, less than 35% were seen once. This clonotype originated in a girl between 10 and 17 years old with multiple sclerosis. This chain links TRBV7-9 with TRBJ2-1, with D perhaps TRBD1 or TRBD2 (5 bases each). The specimen was blood. The CDR3 loop is CASSSGTPPGQFF. The DNA for the CDR3 is TGTGCCAGCAGCTCCGGGACCCCTCCAGGGCAGTTCTTC.